Below, one TCR beta chain is given with its context. The data were produced by immunoSEQ multiplex PCR, yet TCRdb's version contains in-frame clones alone and is incomplete. Seen here are 30,000 to 40,000 clones, around 79% observed once, and the top ten hold about 5.8%. This sample stems from a study of memory CD4+ T cells and cytomegalovirus serostatus. The sort gate was single viable CD3+CD4+CD8-CD45RO+ cells for memory CD4+ T cells. Germline loops: CDR1 MDHEN, CDR2 SYDVKM. V was pared by 4 bases and J by 1 base, with 5 bases of the junction left unmatched. This CDR3 is 16 amino acids long. The specimen sequenced was memory CD4+ T cells from blood. The origin of this receptor is an adult in good health and CMV-seropositive. The chain joins TRBV28 to TRBJ2-1, with TRBD1 matching over 9 bases. The CDR3 spells CASSSLGQGSYNEQFF. CDR3 nucleotides: TGTGCCAGCAGTTCCCTTGGACAGGGGTCCTACAATGAGCAGTTCTTC. Full variable domain (remainder filled in from reference TRBV28 and TRBJ2-1): DVKVTQSSRYLVKRTGEKVFLECVQDMDHENMFWYRQDPGLGLRLIYFSYDVKMKEKGDIPEGYSVSREKKERFSLILESASTNQTSMYLCASSSLGQGSYNEQFFGPGTRLTVL.